The following is a T cell receptor beta chain sequence with its context. Its target is unknown. This entry comes from a study of graft-versus-host responses after intestinal transplantation. CDR3 length equals 14 residues. V lost 0 bases and J lost 4, with 7 bases in between. Germline-derived CDR1 and CDR2 are SGHNT and YENEEA. Study-wide results and limits: Recipient bone marrow held GvH clones, some seen earlier in ileum or blood.

The table came from immunoSEQ multiplex PCR; TCRdb's copy has only in-frame clones and leaves some out. This repertoire shows approximately 70,000 clones, around 92% found once; its top ten account for roughly 2.5%. The rearrangement joins TRBV11-3 to TRBJ2-1; no reliable D call. This material consisted of unstimulated CD8+ T cells sorted from spleen or lymph node cells, taken before intestinal transplant. The clonotype comes from a human donor who received an intestinal transplant. The CDR3 here is CASSLDPYYNEQFF. The DNA of the CDR3 is TGTGCCAGCAGCTTAGATCCCTATTACAATGAGCAGTTCTTC.